The 27 T cell receptor beta chains presented below share a single source sample, sequenced in a study of blood T cell repertoires in COVID-19. The data were produced by immunoSEQ multiplex PCR, yet TCRdb's version contains in-frame clones alone and is incomplete. The data hold roughly 390,000 clones, with around 87% observed a single time. The sample comprised peripheral blood. The origin of the receptors is a woman in her twenties or thirties with COVID-19, enrolled during active disease.

The chain joins TRBV28 to TRBJ1-2; D may be TRBD1 (5 bases). Deletions cut 7 bases from V and 8 bases from J, with 17 bases between. Germline assignment: CDR1 MDHEN and CDR2 SYDVKM. This CDR3 spans 13 amino acids. The chain's CDR3 is CASTSQGLSGYTF. In DNA form, the CDR3 reads TGTGCCAGCACTTCCCAGGGTTTGAGCGGCTACACCTTC.

The rearrangement links TRBV4-2 to TRBJ2-7; no clear D. CDR3 size: 17 residues. V gave up 0 bases and J gave up 0 bases, with 15 bases separating them. Germline lookup yields CDR1 LGHNA and CDR2 YNFKEQ. The CDR3 DNA reads as TGTGCCAGCAGCCAAGAAAATCCAGAAGACTCCTCCTACGAGCAGTACTTC. Its protein is CASSQENPEDSSYEQYF.

The V and J genes are TRBV6-4 and TRBJ1-1, with 10 nucleotides matching TRBD1. Trimming removed 4 bases from V and 3 bases from J; junction bases left unmatched: 8. The CDR3 has 16 residues. Germline assignment: CDR1 MRHNA and CDR2 SNTAGT. This CDR3 is CASSADRGRNDTEAFF. In nucleotides, the CDR3 is TGTGCCAGCAGTGCCGACAGGGGGCGTAACGACACTGAAGCTTTCTTT.

The chain is built from TRBV27 and TRBJ1-1; TRBD1 is a possible D gene (6 bases). CDR3 length: 16 residues. V was trimmed by 6 bases and J by 1 base, leaving 18 bases between them. Germline V CDR1 and CDR2: MNHEY, SMNVEV (reference sequence). CDR3 amino acids: CASRYWGGAGNTEAFF. In DNA form, the CDR3 reads TGTGCCAGCAGATATTGGGGGGGCGCCGGGAACACTGAAGCTTTCTTT.

This clone showed up just a few times. The J gene is TRBJ1-1, the V gene TRBV15; 8 nucleotides align to TRBD1. Germline assignment: CDR1 LNHNV and CDR2 YYDKDF (reference sequence). The junction had 7 bases not matched to a gene; V was cut back by 4 bases and J by 6 bases. The CDR3 contains 14 residues. The CDR3 loop reads CATSKDREISEAFF. The DNA for the CDR3 is TGTGCCACCAGCAAGGACAGGGAAATATCTGAAGCTTTCTTT.

This rearrangement joins TRBV11-3 to TRBJ2-1; 13 bases fit TRBD2. Germline V lookup: CDR1 SGHNT, CDR2 YENEEA. J lost 8 bases, V lost 3 bases, and 1 base had no gene match. CDR3 length: 14 residues. The CDR3 loop reads CASSLTSGGHEQFF. The CDR3 region has the DNA TGTGCCAGCAGCTTGACTAGCGGGGGGCATGAGCAGTTCTTC.

The chain joins TRBV7-9 to TRBJ2-2; the match to TRBD1 covers 7 bases. This CDR3 has 15 residues. The germline V gene has CDR1 SEHNR and CDR2 FQNEAQ (reference sequence). The J segment lost 2 bases and the V segment lost 4 bases, leaving 4 bases of the junction unmatched. This CDR3 is CASSSRQGNTGELFF. As DNA, the CDR3 is TGTGCCAGCAGCTCTCGACAGGGAAACACCGGGGAGCTGTTTTTT.

This rearrangement joins TRBV16 to TRBJ1-2; the match to TRBD1 covers 7 bases. Germline V lookup: CDR1 KGHSY, CDR2 FQNENV. This CDR3 region has 14 residues. V lost 0 bases, J lost 6 bases, and 4 bases stayed unmatched. The CDR3 sequence: CASSQSSGGDGYTF. In DNA form, the CDR3 reads TGTGCCAGCAGCCAATCTTCAGGGGGAGATGGCTACACCTTC.

V is TRBV30 and J is TRBJ2-7; 10 bases agree with TRBD1. The ends lost 4 bases at V and 1 base at J; junction bases unmatched: 4. Germline-derived CDR1 and CDR2 are GTSNPN and SVGIG (reference sequence). The CDR3 runs 14 residues. The CDR3 region has the DNA TGTGCCTGGAAAGGGACAGGGGCATCCTACGAGCAGTACTTC. This sequence encodes CAWKGTGASYEQYF.

This rearrangement joins TRBV11-2 to TRBJ2-7; D gene ambiguous. V lost 1 base and J 0 bases, leaving 4 bases between the germline ends. The CDR3 runs to 13 residues. Germline values: CDR1 SGHAT, CDR2 FQNNGV. CDR3 in amino acids: CASSLVGSYEQYF. The CDR3 DNA sequence: TGTGCCAGCAGCTTAGTCGGCTCCTACGAGCAGTACTTC. Using reference TRBV11-2 and TRBJ2-7 for the parts outside the CDR3, the full variable domain is EAGVAQSPRYKIIEKRQSVAFWCNPISGHATLYWYQQILGQGPKLLIQFQNNGVVDDSQLPKDRFSAERLKGVDSTLKIQPAKLEDSAVYLCASSLVGSYEQYFGPGTRLTVT.

CDR3 sequence (DNA): TGTGCCAGCAGTGACAGGGTTGACTCTGGCTACACCTTC. As protein: CASSDRVDSGYTF. J is TRBJ1-2 and V is TRBV2, with D maybe TRBD1 (5 bases). Germline V gene lookup returns CDR1 SNHLY and CDR2 FYNNEI. V lost 3 bases and J 7 bases, leaving 12 bases between the germline ends. The CDR3 is 13 amino acids.

The V and J genes are TRBV30 and TRBJ2-1, with TRBD2 identical over 7 bases. Germline V gene data show CDR1 as GTSNPN and CDR2 as SVGIG (reference sequence). The trim removed 2 bases at V and 0 bases at J, leaving 4 bases unmatched. This CDR3 comprises 15 residues. DNA for the CDR3: TGTGCCTGGAGTTCCGGGACTATCTCCTACAATGAGCAGTTCTTC. It yields the protein CAWSSGTISYNEQFF.

This chain links TRBV4-1 with TRBJ2-5; D may be TRBD2 (5 bases). Germline V gene sequence: CDR1 MGHRA, CDR2 YSYEKL. CDR3 length: 15 residues. Trimming cost V 3 bases and J 3 bases, with 14 bases left between them. The CDR3 here is CASSQRPVGEETQYF. The DNA for the CDR3 is TGCGCCAGCAGCCAGCGTCCGGTCGGGGAAGAGACCCAGTACTTC.

The chain links TRBV28 to TRBJ2-1; D is undetermined. Germline CDR1 MDHEN, CDR2 SYDVKM. The CDR3 is made up of 12 amino acids. With 4 bases removed from V and 10 bases from J, the gap between germline ends came to 11 bases. CDR3 bases: TGTGCCAGCAGTTCCCGCGCCGGGGAGCAGTTCTTC. This codes for CASSSRAGEQFF.

The genes are TRBV6-4 and TRBJ2-3; the D gene is possibly TRBD2 (6 bases). Germline-derived CDR1 and CDR2 are MRHNA and SNTAGT. With 0 bases removed from V and 1 base from J, the gap between germline ends came to 11 bases. CDR3 length equals 16 residues. CDR3 DNA sequence: TGTGCCAGCAGTGACTCCATCGGAGGGGGCACAGATACGCAGTATTTT. Residues: CASSDSIGGGTDTQYF.

V usage is TRBV29-1 and J usage is TRBJ2-2, with TRBD1 matching 8 bases. With 6 bases clipped from V and 3 bases from J, the junction kept 12 bases outside the gene matches. CDR3 size: 16 residues. CDR1 SQVTM and CDR2 ANQGSEA come from the germline V gene. CDR3 amino acids: CSVRSRGRNDTGELFF. The CDR3 DNA sequence: TGCAGCGTCCGCAGCAGGGGGCGAAACGACACCGGGGAGCTGTTTTTT.

The chain uses TRBV5-6 and TRBJ2-7; 11 bases are shared with TRBD2. This CDR3 comprises 12 residues. V shed 2 bases, J shed 12 bases, and the junction held 4 bases outside the gene matches. Germline CDR1 is SGHDT and CDR2 is YYEEEE. CDR3: CASSFSTSGAYF. Here the CDR3 DNA reads TGTGCCAGCAGCTTCTCGACTAGCGGGGCGTACTTC.

The chain links TRBV9 to TRBJ1-4; 7 nucleotides match TRBD1. CDR3 length equals 15 residues. Trimming cost V 3 bases and J 8 bases; bases outside gene matches: 10. CDR1 and CDR2 from the germline V gene are SGDLS and YYNGEE. The CDR3, as DNA: TGTGCCAGCAGCGCCACAGGGGCTTGGGGAGAAAAACTGTTTTTT. This encodes CASSATGAWGEKLFF.

The V gene is TRBV19, the J gene TRBJ1-1; 8 bases line up with TRBD1. J was trimmed by 3 bases and V by 5 bases; bases with no gene match: 11. Germline lookup yields CDR1 LNHDA and CDR2 SQIVND (reference sequence). CDR3 size: 16 residues. The chain's CDR3 is CASSFGQGGGDTEAFF. Written as DNA, the CDR3 is TGTGCCAGTAGTTTCGGACAGGGAGGAGGAGACACTGAAGCTTTCTTT.

This sequence joins TRBV4-3 and TRBJ2-7; TRBD2 agrees at 10 bases. The CDR3 is 15 amino acids. CDR1 and CDR2 (germline): LGHNA, YSLEER. V shed 4 bases and J 3 bases; nucleotides not matched to a gene: 6. The CDR3 sequence: CASSRTSGAYYEQYF. DNA of the CDR3: TGCGCCAGCAGCCGAACTAGCGGGGCCTACTACGAGCAGTACTTC.

V and J are TRBV21-1 and TRBJ2-2; no check of the table's D call, TRBD1, against the DNA was made. TRBV21-1 is classified as a pseudogene. This CDR3 has 15 residues. The CDR3 sequence: CASSKGQGFTGELFF. Here the CDR3 DNA reads TGTGCCAGCAGCAAAGGGCAGGGTTTCACCGGGGAGCTGTTTTTT.

This rearrangement joins TRBV28 to TRBJ1-6, with TRBD1 as a possible D gene (6 bases). V lost 2 bases to trimming and J lost 7 bases, with 18 bases between them. The germline V gene has CDR1 MDHEN and CDR2 SYDVKM. The CDR3 has 17 amino acids. CDR3 nucleotide sequence: TGTGCCAGCAGTTTAGCGTGGGGGGGCTCGCAGAATTCACCCCTCCACTTT. Translated, it gives CASSLAWGGSQNSPLHF.

Concerning this clone: Other DNA sequences within the sample encode an identical CDR3. The chain couples TRBV7-8 to TRBJ2-3, with D tentatively TRBD1 (5 bases). Germline-derived CDR1 and CDR2 are SGHVS and FQNEAQ. CDR3 size: 13 residues. The V end lost 5 bases, the J end lost 3 bases, and 9 bases lay between the germline ends. CDR3 coding DNA: TGTGCCAGCAGCACTCAGGGTACAGATACGCAGTATTTT. Translating gives CASSTQGTDTQYF.

The chain uses TRBV7-2 and TRBJ2-5, with TRBD1 matching 11 bases. J gave up 5 bases and V 5 bases, and 7 bases lay outside the gene matches. Germline V gene lookup returns CDR1 SGHTA and CDR2 FQGNSA. The CDR3 is 15 amino acids. Here the CDR3 DNA reads TGTGCCAGCAGCCCCCAGGGACAGGGGGGGGAGACCCAGTACTTC. It codes for CASSPQGQGGETQYF. The full variable domain, in which reference TRBV7-2 and TRBJ2-5 provide the parts outside the CDR3, is GAGVSQSPSNKVTEKGKDVELRCDPISGHTALYWYRQSLGQGLEFLIYFQGNSAPDKSGLPSDRFSAERTGGSVSTLTIQRTQQEDSAVYLCASSPQGQGGETQYFGPGTRLLVL.

The chain is built from TRBV7-9 and TRBJ2-3, with a weak D call TRBD2 (5 bases). Trimming left V 11 bases short and J 0 bases short, with 12 bases between. The CDR3 loop spans 13 amino acids. Germline V CDR1 and CDR2: SEHNR, FQNEAQ (reference sequence). The CDR3, as DNA: TGTGCCCATGAGGGCGGAAGCACAGATACGCAGTATTTT. Translating it yields CAHEGGSTDTQYF.

The chain employs TRBV2 and TRBJ1-2; 7 bases match TRBD1. Losses at the gene ends were 5 bases for V and 4 bases for J; bases not matched to a gene: 7. CDR1 and CDR2 (germline): SNHLY, FYNNEI. CDR3 length equals 14 residues. CDR3 in amino acids: CASSFDRESYGYTF. The CDR3 DNA is TGTGCCAGCAGTTTTGACAGGGAGAGCTATGGCTACACCTTC.

This CDR3 reads CSVGLAGVGNTGELFF. As DNA, the CDR3 is TGCAGCGTAGGACTAGCGGGAGTGGGGAACACCGGGGAGCTGTTTTTT. This chain connects TRBV29-1 to TRBJ2-2; 13 bases are a match to TRBD2. CDR1 is SQVTM, CDR2 ANQGSEA, per germline. The V segment lost 6 bases and the J segment 1 base; nucleotides outside the gene matches: 5. There are 16 residues in the CDR3.